A single sample is the source of the 10 T cell receptor beta chains below, sequenced in a study of T cell changes during pregnancy in multiple sclerosis. This table comes from immunoSEQ multiplex PCR, and its TCRdb copy is limited to in-frame clones, with some not included. Among 45,000 to 65,000 clones listed, more than 85% were seen once. The sequencing used peripheral blood, collected after pregnancy. Source of these receptors: a female donor in good health, enrolled as a control in a pregnancy study.

The rearrangement uses TRBV5-5 and TRBJ1-4, with 11 bases that match TRBD1. The CDR3 length is 16 residues. Losses at the gene ends were 3 bases for V and 7 bases for J; bases not matched to a gene: 8. Germline values: CDR1 SGHKS, CDR2 YYEKEE (reference sequence). The CDR3 reads CASSSAGGTGGEKLFF. In DNA form, the CDR3 reads TGTGCCAGCAGCTCCGCCGGTGGGACAGGGGGTGAAAAACTGTTTTTT.

This chain uses TRBV9 with TRBJ2-7, with a tentative D call TRBD1 (6 bases). This CDR3 contains 14 residues. V was trimmed by 0 bases and J by 2 bases, leaving 9 bases between them. Germline V CDR1 and CDR2: SGDLS, YYNGEE. The chain's CDR3 is CASSVGQDAYEQYF. In DNA, the CDR3 is TGTGCCAGCAGCGTAGGACAGGACGCCTACGAGCAGTACTTC.

The rearrangement uses TRBV5-1 and TRBJ2-2, with D hard to call. The germline gives CDR1 SGHRS, CDR2 YFSETQ. V was cut by 2 bases and J by 3 bases, with 8 bases left in between. The CDR3 runs to 14 residues. The CDR3 DNA follows: TGCGCCAGCAGCTTTATGGTAGACACCGGGGAGCTGTTTTTT. It is translated as CASSFMVDTGELFF.

The J gene is TRBJ2-1, the V gene TRBV6-4, with 11 bases fitting TRBD2. This CDR3 has 16 residues. The germline gives CDR1 MRHNA, CDR2 SNTAGT. The J segment lost 8 bases and the V segment lost 0 bases, leaving 6 bases of the junction unmatched. Here the CDR3 reads CASSDSASGGYHEQFF. CDR3 sequence (DNA): TGTGCCAGCAGTGACTCGGCTAGCGGGGGGTACCATGAGCAGTTCTTC.

This clone was detected only a few times. The CDR3 region is CATRWGYQDYGYTF. CDR3 nucleotides: TGTGCCACAAGATGGGGCTACCAAGACTATGGCTACACCTTC. J is TRBJ1-2 and V is TRBV28, with TRBD1 as a possible D gene (5 bases). Germline V gene data show CDR1 as MDHEN and CDR2 as SYDVKM. Trimming removed 10 bases from V and 3 bases from J, with 18 bases in between. This CDR3 has 14 amino acids.

The rearrangement links TRBV5-1 to TRBJ2-5; tentative D call: TRBD2 (5 bases). Germline V gives CDR1 SGHRS, CDR2 YFSETQ. The CDR3 sequence is 15 residues long. Trimming removed 2 bases at V and 0 bases at J, with 11 bases between. Here the CDR3 reads CASSFGSGYQETQYF. CDR3 DNA sequence: TGCGCCAGCAGCTTTGGCTCGGGGTACCAAGAGACCCAGTACTTC.

The genes are TRBV6-5 and TRBJ1-2, with TRBD1 identical over 9 bases. CDR1 is MNHEY, CDR2 SVGAGI, per germline. CDR3 length: 12 amino acids. V dropped 10 bases and J dropped 4; count of bases not matched to a gene: 4. The DNA for the CDR3 is TGTGCCACCGCGACAGGGGGCTATGGCTACACCTTC. Residues: CATATGGYGYTF.

This clone was detected many times. The chain has TRBV6-5 and TRBJ1-5; D possibly corresponds to TRBD1 (5 bases). V was shortened by 6 bases and J by 0 bases, with 12 bases between the two germline ends. From germline, CDR1 is MNHEY and CDR2 SVGAGI. The CDR3 runs 15 residues. The DNA for the CDR3 is TGTGCCAGCAGGATAGACAGCAATAGCAATCAGCCCCAGCATTTT. Amino acids: CASRIDSNSNQPQHF.

This chain joins TRBV5-1 and TRBJ2-5; 7 bases are shared with TRBD1. Germline V lookup: CDR1 SGHRS, CDR2 YFSETQ. The CDR3 covers 14 residues. The trim removed 3 bases at V and 5 bases at J, leaving 7 bases unmatched. CDR3: CASSSDRPGETQYF. The CDR3 nucleotides are TGCGCCAGCAGCTCGGACAGGCCCGGGGAGACCCAGTACTTC. The variable domain in full, completed from reference TRBV5-1 and TRBJ2-5, reads KAGVTQTPRYLIKTRGQQVTLSCSPISGHRSVSWYQQTPGQGLQFLFEYFSETQRNKGNFPGRFSGRQFSNSRSEMNVSTLELGDSALYLCASSSDRPGETQYFGPGTRLLVL.

CDR3 DNA: TGTGCCAGCAGCTTACAGGGTGCCGATACGCAGTATTTT. Amino acid sequence: CASSLQGADTQYF. This rearrangement joins TRBV7-3 to TRBJ2-3, with D maybe TRBD1 (5 bases). V was shortened by 2 bases and J by 6 bases, with 9 bases between the two germline ends. The CDR3 loop spans 13 amino acids. Germline loops: CDR1 SGHTA, CDR2 FQGTGA.